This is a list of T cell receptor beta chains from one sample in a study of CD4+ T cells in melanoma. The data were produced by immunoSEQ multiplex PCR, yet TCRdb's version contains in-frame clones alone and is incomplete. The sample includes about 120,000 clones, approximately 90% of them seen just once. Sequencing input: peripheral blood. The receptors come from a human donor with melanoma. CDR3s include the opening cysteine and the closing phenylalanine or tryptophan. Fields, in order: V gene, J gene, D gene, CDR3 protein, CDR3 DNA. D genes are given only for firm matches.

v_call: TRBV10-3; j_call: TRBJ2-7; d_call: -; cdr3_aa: CAISVRRDFYEQYF; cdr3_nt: TGTGCCATCAGTGTCAGGCGCGACTTCTACGAGCAGTACTTC
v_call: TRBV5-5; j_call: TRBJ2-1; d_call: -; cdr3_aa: CASSFGGGAGYNEQFF; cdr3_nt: TGTGCCAGCAGCTTCGGAGGTGGGGCGGGATACAATGAGCAGTTCTTC
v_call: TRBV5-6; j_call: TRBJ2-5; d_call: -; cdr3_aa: CASSSSARTQYF; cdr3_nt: TGTGCCAGCAGCTCTTCGGCGCGGACCCAGTACTTC
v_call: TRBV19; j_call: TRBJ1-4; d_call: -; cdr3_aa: CASGMTVHEKLFF; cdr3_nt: TGTGCCAGTGGGATGACAGTTCATGAAAAACTGTTTTTT
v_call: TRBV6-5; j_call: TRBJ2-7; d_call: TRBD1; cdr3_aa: CASSTWGQGGEQYF; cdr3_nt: TGTGCCAGCAGTACCTGGGGACAGGGTGGCGAGCAGTACTTC
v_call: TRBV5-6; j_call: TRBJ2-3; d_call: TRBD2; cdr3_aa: CASSRGGLAGGNTDTQYF; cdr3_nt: TGTGCCAGCAGCCGAGGGGGACTAGCGGGGGGAAACACAGATACGCAGTATTTT
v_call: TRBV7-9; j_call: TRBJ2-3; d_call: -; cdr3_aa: CASSWVGRTDTQYF; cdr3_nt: TGTGCCAGCAGCTGGGTGGGGCGCACAGATACGCAGTATTTT
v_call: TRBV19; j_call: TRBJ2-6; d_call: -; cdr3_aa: CATSKTEGRVKGANVLTF; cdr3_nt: TGTGCCACCTCTAAGACAGAGGGAAGGGTAAAGGGGGCCAACGTCCTGACTTTC
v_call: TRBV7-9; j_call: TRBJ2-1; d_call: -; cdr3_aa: CASSLAWDYNEQFF; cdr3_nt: TGTGCCAGCAGCTTAGCCTGGGACTACAATGAGCAGTTCTTC
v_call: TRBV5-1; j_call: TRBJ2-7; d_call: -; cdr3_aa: CASSSAPPSYEQYF; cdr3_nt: TGCGCCAGCAGCTCGGCCCCCCCCTCCTACGAGCAGTACTTC
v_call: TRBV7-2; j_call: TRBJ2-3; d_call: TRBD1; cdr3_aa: CASSLQVRTGVPDTQYF; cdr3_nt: TGTGCCAGCAGCTTACAAGTCCGGACAGGGGTTCCAGATACGCAGTATTTT
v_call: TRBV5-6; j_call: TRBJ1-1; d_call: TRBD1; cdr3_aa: CASSLVGRGATEAFF; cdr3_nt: TGTGCCAGCAGCTTGGTCGGCAGGGGGGCCACTGAAGCTTTCTTT
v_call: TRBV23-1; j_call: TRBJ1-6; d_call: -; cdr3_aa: CASSGQNHNSPLHF; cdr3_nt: TGCGCCAGCAGTGGGCAGAATCATAATTCACCCCTCCACTTT
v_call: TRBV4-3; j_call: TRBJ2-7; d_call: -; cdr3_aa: CASSPAVDDEQYF; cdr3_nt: TGCGCCAGCAGCCCCGCTGTGGATGACGAGCAGTACTTC